Below are 15 T cell receptor beta chains sequenced from a single sample in a study of immune cell composition in non-small cell lung cancer. Measured with immunoSEQ multiplex PCR; TCRdb has only the in-frame clones, and not every one. The table records 15,000 or so clones, about two thirds of them present only once. The sample consisted of lung tumor tissue. The receptor set was obtained from a human donor with non-small cell lung cancer.

V usage is TRBV9 and J usage is TRBJ1-1; D may be TRBD1 (5 bases). Per germline, CDR1 SGDLS and CDR2 YYNGEE. V lost 3 bases and J 4 bases, leaving 13 bases between the germline ends. CDR3 length: 14 amino acids. Written as DNA, the CDR3 is TGTGCCAGCAGCGCCAGTGCGGGGGGCACTGAAGCTTTCTTT. Protein product: CASSASAGGTEAFF.

The chain joins TRBV4-2 to TRBJ2-3, with 10 bases identical to TRBD2. The J segment lost 0 bases and the V segment lost 5 bases, leaving 11 bases of the junction unmatched. The CDR3 has 18 amino acids. Looked up from germline, CDR1 is LGHNA and CDR2 is YNFKEQ. The CDR3 loop is CASSGAGGPFFSTDTQYF. Written as DNA, the CDR3 is TGTGCCAGCAGCGGAGCGGGGGGGCCCTTTTTTAGCACAGATACGCAGTATTTT.

The CDR3 DNA reads TGTGCCAGCAGCCTCTTCGCTGAAGCTTTCTTT. Translating it yields CASSLFAEAFF. The V call is TRBV2, the J call TRBJ1-1; D not certain. V lost 6 bases and J 6 bases, leaving 8 bases between the germline ends. The CDR3 runs to 11 residues. Germline CDR1 SNHLY, CDR2 FYNNEI. Based on the CDR3 plus reference TRBV2 and TRBJ1-1, the full variable domain is EPEVTQTPSHQVTQMGQEVILRCVPISNHLYFYWYRQILGQKVEFLVSFYNNEISEKSEIFDDQFSVERPDGSNFTLKIRSTKLEDSAMYFCASSLFAEAFFGQGTRLTVV.

The gene calls are TRBV4-2 and TRBJ2-7, with 8 bases lining up with TRBD1. The CDR3 extends over 15 amino acids. Germline V gene data show CDR1 as LGHNA and CDR2 as YNFKEQ. J was trimmed by 2 bases and V by 0 bases; bases with no gene match: 3. The CDR3 here is CASSQDPGGPYEQYF. The CDR3 DNA follows: TGTGCCAGCAGCCAAGACCCAGGGGGCCCCTACGAGCAGTACTTC.

This clone came up a few times. The chain is built from TRBV11-1 and TRBJ2-7, with a tentative D call TRBD1 (6 bases). Looked up from germline, CDR1 is SGHAT and CDR2 is FQDESV (reference sequence). The V and J ends lost 8 bases and 9 bases respectively, with 23 bases between them. CDR3 length: 14 amino acids. CDR3 residues: CASLIVGTGFGQYF. The DNA of the CDR3 is TGTGCCAGCCTGATCGTAGGTACAGGGTTTGGGCAGTACTTC.

In this sample, this clone turned up once. The V gene is TRBV5-1, the J gene TRBJ1-2; TRBD1 matches 12 bases. V lost 2 bases to trimming and J lost 8 bases; unmatched junction nucleotides: 7. The CDR3 spans 15 residues. Germline V CDR1 and CDR2: SGHRS, YFSETQ. The CDR3 loop is CASSFGGTGGEGYTF. CDR3 in DNA: TGCGCCAGCAGCTTCGGGGGGACAGGGGGCGAGGGCTACACCTTC.

V is TRBV9 and J is TRBJ2-5, with TRBD1 matching 7 bases. Germline V gene lookup returns CDR1 SGDLS and CDR2 YYNGEE. The CDR3 consists of 14 residues. V shed 3 bases, J shed 5 bases, and the junction held 7 bases outside the gene matches. In nucleotides, the CDR3 is TGTGCCAGCAGCGCACAGGGGTCGCGCGAGACCCAGTACTTC. Encoded protein: CASSAQGSRETQYF.

The genes are TRBV4-3 and TRBJ2-3; 9 bases are a match to TRBD2. This CDR3 comprises 20 residues. V lost 0 bases, J lost 2 bases, and 15 bases stayed unmatched. Germline CDR1 is LGHNA and CDR2 is YSLEER. CDR3 in amino acids: CASSQEGSVGAGGTTDTQYF. The CDR3 coding sequence is TGCGCCAGCAGCCAAGAGGGAAGCGTCGGAGCGGGGGGAACCACAGATACGCAGTATTTT.

V is TRBV19 and J is TRBJ1-1, with 8 nucleotides matching TRBD1. The length of the CDR3 is 15 residues. Germline CDR1 and CDR2: LNHDA and SQIVND (reference sequence). V was clipped by 6 bases and J by 5 bases; unmatched bases: 11. CDR3 bases: TGTGCCAGTAGGGGAATGGACAGGGTCTGGACTGAAGCTTTCTTT. Protein sequence: CASRGMDRVWTEAFF.

V and J are TRBV30 and TRBJ1-1; maybe TRBD1 (5 bases). CDR1 and CDR2 (germline): GTSNPN, SVGIG (reference sequence). V lost 5 bases, J lost 0 bases, and 10 bases lay in between. This CDR3 contains 13 residues. DNA for the CDR3: TGTGCCTGGGCCGGGGACTTGAACACTGAAGCTTTCTTT. Its protein is CAWAGDLNTEAFF.

The DNA of the CDR3 is TGTGCCAGCAGTTACCAGGGGCAGGGGGACACCATATATTTT. This translates into CASSYQGQGDTIYF. The chain combines TRBV6-5 with TRBJ1-3; 7 nucleotides agree with TRBD1. The CDR3 length is 14 residues. CDR1 MNHEY and CDR2 SVGAGI come from the germline V gene. J gave up 8 bases and V 2 bases, and 6 bases lay outside the gene matches.

The chain carries TRBV27 and TRBJ2-5; 9 bases map to TRBD2. Germline V lookup: CDR1 MNHEY, CDR2 SMNVEV (reference sequence). The CDR3 covers 14 residues. Germline trimming cut 2 bases from V and 4 bases from J; bases unmatched to any gene: 2. CDR3 amino acids: CASSLETSGETQYF. The CDR3 nucleotides read TGTGCCAGCAGTTTAGAGACTAGCGGAGAGACCCAGTACTTC.

The chain carries TRBV4-3 and TRBJ2-7; 15 bases align to TRBD2. Per germline, CDR1 LGHNA and CDR2 YSLEER. Trimming at V came to 1 base and at J to 13 bases, leaving 11 bases not matched to a gene. The CDR3 covers 16 residues. The CDR3 is CASSQGGGLAGGLLYF. The CDR3 DNA reads as TGCGCCAGCAGCCAAGGGGGAGGACTAGCGGGGGGGCTTCTCTACTTC.

The chain employs TRBV9 and TRBJ2-3, with 11 bases identical to TRBD2. V lost 2 bases and J lost 5; bases outside the gene matches: 4. The CDR3 is made up of 15 amino acids. Per the germline V gene, CDR1 is SGDLS and CDR2 is YYNGEE. The CDR3 DNA reads as TGTGCCAGCAGCGTGATGACTAGCGGGGAAGATACGCAGTATTTT. Encoded protein: CASSVMTSGEDTQYF.

The rearrangement uses TRBV6-1 and TRBJ2-7; no definite D call. This CDR3 has 15 amino acids. Germline V gene data show CDR1 as MNHNS and CDR2 as SASEGT. V lost 0 bases and J lost 6, with 15 bases in between. CDR3: CASSEARMFLAEQYF. The DNA of the CDR3 is TGTGCCAGCAGTGAAGCGCGCATGTTCTTAGCCGAGCAGTACTTC.